This entry is about one TCR beta chain. Antigen: not known. These data belong to a study of T-cell reconstitution after alpha-beta-depleted transplantation in children. J was trimmed by 9 bases and V by 3 bases; bases with no gene match: 12. CDR3 length equals 15 residues. Germline loops: CDR1 DFQATT, CDR2 SNEGSKA (reference sequence). As it was prepared, the TCRbeta library received unique molecular identifiers. TCRdb processed the PCR reads anew with MiXCR; each CDR3 protein has one entry. The data show roughly 570,000 distinct CDR3 sequences, with roughly 30% seen just once and 36% held by the top ten. The study, taken as a whole, reports: After transplant, high TCRbeta diversity at day 60 in some patients arose from surviving recipient T cells and thymic progenitors.

The material was PBMCs, obtained before TCRalphabeta/CD19-depleted stem cell transplant. The source is a boy under two years old with Wiskott-Aldrich syndrome, due to receive a stem cell transplant. The rearrangement links TRBV20-1 to TRBJ2-1; TRBD2 matches at 9 bases. DNA of the CDR3: TGCAGTGCTAGGGGATTACTAGCGGGTTATGGTGAGCAGTTCTTC. This encodes CSARGLLAGYGEQFF.